What follows are 10 T cell receptor beta chains derived from one specimen sequenced in a study of T cells in Graves' hyperthyroidism and ophthalmopathy. Using RNA transcripts as the source, TCR beta CDR3 regions were amplified. TCR CDR3 regions were first amplified by RT-PCR with HTBI primers. Via MiXCR, TCRdb re-called the multiplex PCR reads, giving one row per CDR3 protein. Among under 700,000 distinct CDR3 sequences, roughly a sixth were seen once, and the ten largest hold 15% to 20%. The sequencing sample was made of blood. These receptors were taken from a woman aged 18 to 35 with Graves' hyperthyroidism.

This clonotype came up many times. V and J are TRBV20-1 and TRBJ1-1, with 9 nucleotides matching TRBD1. The CDR3 has 13 residues. Germline V CDR1 and CDR2: DFQATT, SNEGSKA (reference sequence). With V trimmed by 6 bases and J by 7 bases, 9 bases remained unmatched. The CDR3 region has the DNA TGCAGTGCCATGACAGGGGGGAGTGGTGAAGCTTTCTTT. Its protein is CSAMTGGSGEAFF.

In regard to this clonotype: A much larger clone sits a single nucleotide away, making a read error possible. The CDR3 carries no conserved terminal phenylalanine or tryptophan, so it likely arises from a read error. The chain uses TRBV18 and TRBJ2-3; D not certain. Germline V CDR1 and CDR2: KGHSH, LQKENI. This CDR3 comprises 13 residues. The V end lost 6 bases, the J end lost 4 bases, and 11 bases lay between the germline ends. CDR3 protein: CASSPQQADTQYL. CDR3 sequence (DNA): TGTGCCAGCTCCCCTCAGCAGGCAGATACGCAGTATCTT.

This clonotype has at least ten counts. The CDR3 is CSASRDVTYEQYF. The CDR3 DNA reads TGCAGTGCCTCTCGGGACGTTACCTACGAGCAGTACTTC. V gene TRBV20-1 combines with J gene TRBJ2-7, with D perhaps TRBD1 or TRBD2 (5 bases each). Trimming shortened V by 6 bases and J by 2 bases, and 14 bases separated the two germline ends. Germline CDR1 and CDR2: DFQATT and SNEGSKA (reference sequence). The CDR3 runs to 13 residues.

The rearrangement joins TRBV18 to TRBJ1-2; the D gene is possibly TRBD1 (6 bases). The V gene lost 3 bases and the J gene lost 4 bases, with 12 bases spanning the gap. CDR3 length equals 14 residues. Germline CDR1 KGHSH, CDR2 LQKENI. Written as DNA, the CDR3 is TGTGCCAGCTCACCCGGGACAAAGGGCTATGGCTACACCTTC. It specifies CASSPGTKGYGYTF.

This clonotype was seen many times. This chain connects TRBV20-1 to TRBJ2-5; the match to TRBD2 covers 9 bases. This CDR3 has 18 residues. In germline, CDR1 is DFQATT, CDR2 SNEGSKA (reference sequence). V shed 3 bases, J shed 2 bases, and the junction held 16 bases outside the gene matches. CDR3 protein: CSARMREGRPKTQETQYF. The DNA for the CDR3 is TGCAGTGCTAGGATGCGGGAGGGCCGACCAAAGACACAAGAGACCCAGTACTTC.

This clonotype was recorded at least ten times. The chain recombines TRBV12-5 with TRBJ2-5; a possible D gene is TRBD1 (6 bases). Germline CDR1 and CDR2: LGHNT and FRNRAP. The CDR3 totals 15 residues. V lost 1 base, J lost 1 base, and 10 bases lay in between. Written as DNA, the CDR3 is TGTGCTAGTGGTTTGGCACAGGGCCTCCAAGAGACCCAGTACTTC. This sequence encodes CASGLAQGLQETQYF.

The V gene is TRBV19, the J gene TRBJ1-2, with TRBD1 matching 8 bases. The CDR3 spans 17 residues. V gave up 7 bases and J gave up 2 bases; unmatched junction bases: 15. Per the germline V gene, CDR1 is LNHDA and CDR2 is SQIVND (reference sequence). CDR3 in amino acids: CASKAIGRQGMNYGYTF. The CDR3, as DNA: TGTGCCAGTAAAGCCATAGGGCGACAGGGGATGAACTATGGCTACACCTTC.

This clonotype was counted at least ten times. This chain joins TRBV5-1 and TRBJ2-1; 7 positions agree with TRBD1. The CDR3 is 16 residues long. V was clipped by 4 bases and J by 1 base; unmatched bases: 8. Germline CDR1 SGHRS, CDR2 YFSETQ. The CDR3, as DNA: TGCGCCAGCAGCGCCGAACAGGGACAGTCCTACAATGAGCAGTTCTTC. This encodes CASSAEQGQSYNEQFF.

A remark on this clonotype: This may come from a read error, since a much larger clone is one base off. V is TRBV3-1 and J is TRBJ1-2; D unclear. From germline, CDR1 is LGHDT and CDR2 YNNKEL (reference sequence). CDR3 length: 14 amino acids. V gave up 5 bases and J gave up 8 bases, with 18 bases separating them. The CDR3 loop is CASSSPGNVGGYTF. For the CDR3, the DNA is TGTGCCAGCAGCTCTCCGGGGAATGTAGGGGGCTACACCTTC.

This clonotype was seen just once. The chain links TRBV5-1 to TRBJ1-6; D possibly corresponds to TRBD1 (6 bases). With 3 bases removed from V and 0 bases from J, the gap between germline ends came to 16 bases. This CDR3 region has 18 residues. Germline lookup yields CDR1 SGHRS and CDR2 YFSETQ. CDR3 sequence (DNA): TGCGCCAGCAGCTCTTTCGCAAGGACAGACTCCTATAATTCACCCCTCCACTTT. Translated, it gives CASSSFARTDSYNSPLHF.